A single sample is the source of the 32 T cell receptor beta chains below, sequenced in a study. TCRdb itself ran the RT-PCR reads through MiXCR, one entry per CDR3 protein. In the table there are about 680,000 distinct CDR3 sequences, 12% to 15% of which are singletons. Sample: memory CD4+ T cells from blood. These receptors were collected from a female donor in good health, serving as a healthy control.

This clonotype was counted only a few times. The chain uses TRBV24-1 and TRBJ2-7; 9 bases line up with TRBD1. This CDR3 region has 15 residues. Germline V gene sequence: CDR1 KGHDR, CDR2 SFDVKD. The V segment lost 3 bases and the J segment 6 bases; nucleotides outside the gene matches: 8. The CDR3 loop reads CATSDTGTGRREQYF. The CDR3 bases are TGTGCCACCAGTGATACCGGGACAGGGCGGCGCGAGCAGTACTTC.

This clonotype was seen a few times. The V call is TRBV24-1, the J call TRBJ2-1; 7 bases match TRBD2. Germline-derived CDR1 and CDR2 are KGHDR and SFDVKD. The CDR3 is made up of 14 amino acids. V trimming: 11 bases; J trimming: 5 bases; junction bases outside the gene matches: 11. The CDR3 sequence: CAIDAGGSNNEQFF. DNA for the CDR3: TGTGCCATCGACGCGGGCGGGAGTAACAATGAGCAGTTCTTC.

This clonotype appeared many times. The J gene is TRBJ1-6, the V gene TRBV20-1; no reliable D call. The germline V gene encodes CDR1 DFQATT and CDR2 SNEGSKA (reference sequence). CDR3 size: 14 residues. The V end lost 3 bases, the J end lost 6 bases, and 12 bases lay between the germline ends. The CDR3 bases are TGCAGTGCTAGCATCGGACGGATTAATTCACCCCTCCACTTT. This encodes CSASIGRINSPLHF.

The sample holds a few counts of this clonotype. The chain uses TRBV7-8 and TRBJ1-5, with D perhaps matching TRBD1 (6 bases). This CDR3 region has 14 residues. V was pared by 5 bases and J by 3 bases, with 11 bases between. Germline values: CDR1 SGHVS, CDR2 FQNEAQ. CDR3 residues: CASSRGAYNQPQHF. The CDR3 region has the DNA TGTGCCAGCAGCCGGGGGGCTTACAATCAGCCCCAGCATTTT. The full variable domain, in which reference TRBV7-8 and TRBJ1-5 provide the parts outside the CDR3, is GAGVSQSPRYKVAKRGQDVALRCDPISGHVSLFWYQQALGQGPEFLTYFQNEAQLDKSGLPSDRFFAERPEGSVSTLKIQRTQQEDSAVYLCASSRGAYNQPQHFGDGTRLSIL.

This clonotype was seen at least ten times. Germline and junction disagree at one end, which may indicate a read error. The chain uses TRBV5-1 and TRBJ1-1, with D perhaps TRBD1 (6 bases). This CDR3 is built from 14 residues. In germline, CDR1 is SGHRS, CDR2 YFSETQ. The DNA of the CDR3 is TGTGCCAGCAGCTCACAGGGCGGGAACACTGAAGCTTTCTTT. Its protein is CASSSQGGNTEAFF.

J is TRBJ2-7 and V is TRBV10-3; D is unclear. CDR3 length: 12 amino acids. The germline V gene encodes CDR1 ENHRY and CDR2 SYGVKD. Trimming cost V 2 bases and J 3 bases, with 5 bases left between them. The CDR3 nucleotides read TGTGCCATCAGTGAGCCGGGCTACGAGCAGTACTTC. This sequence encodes CAISEPGYEQYF.

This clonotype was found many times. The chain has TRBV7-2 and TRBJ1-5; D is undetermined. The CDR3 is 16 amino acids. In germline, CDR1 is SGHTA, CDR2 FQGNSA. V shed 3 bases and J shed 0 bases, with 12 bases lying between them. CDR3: CASSFQRAASNQPQHF. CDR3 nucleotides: TGTGCCAGCAGCTTCCAGCGAGCAGCTAGCAATCAGCCCCAGCATTTT.

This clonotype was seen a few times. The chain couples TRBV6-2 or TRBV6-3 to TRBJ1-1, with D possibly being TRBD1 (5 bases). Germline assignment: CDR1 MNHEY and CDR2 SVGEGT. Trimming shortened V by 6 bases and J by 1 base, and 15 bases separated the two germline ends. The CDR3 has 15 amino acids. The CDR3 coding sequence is TGTGCCAGCAGGGTTTTGGGGCTTGCGAACACTGAAGCTTTCTTT. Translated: CASRVLGLANTEAFF.

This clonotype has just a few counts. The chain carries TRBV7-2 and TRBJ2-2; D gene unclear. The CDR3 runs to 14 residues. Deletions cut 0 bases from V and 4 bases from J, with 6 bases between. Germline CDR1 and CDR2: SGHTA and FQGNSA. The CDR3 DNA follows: TGTGCCAGCAGCTTAGCGGGGATCACCGGGGAGCTGTTTTTT. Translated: CASSLAGITGELFF. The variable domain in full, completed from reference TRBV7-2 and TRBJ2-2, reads GAGVSQSPSNKVTEKGKDVELRCDPISGHTALYWYRQSLGQGLEFLIYFQGNSAPDKSGLPSDRFSAERTGGSVSTLTIQRTQQEDSAVYLCASSLAGITGELFFGEGSRLTVL.

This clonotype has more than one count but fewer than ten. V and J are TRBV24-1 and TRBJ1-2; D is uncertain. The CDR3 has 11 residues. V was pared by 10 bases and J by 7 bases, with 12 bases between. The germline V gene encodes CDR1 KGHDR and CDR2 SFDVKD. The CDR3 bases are TGTGCCACGTGGTCACCCGGTGGCTACACCTTC. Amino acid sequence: CATWSPGGYTF.

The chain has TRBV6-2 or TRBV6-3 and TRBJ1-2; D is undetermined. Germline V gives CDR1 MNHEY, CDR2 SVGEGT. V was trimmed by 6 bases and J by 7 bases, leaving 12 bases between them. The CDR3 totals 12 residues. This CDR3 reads CASRPPNIGYTF. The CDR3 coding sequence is TGTGCCAGCAGGCCACCTAACATTGGCTACACCTTC.

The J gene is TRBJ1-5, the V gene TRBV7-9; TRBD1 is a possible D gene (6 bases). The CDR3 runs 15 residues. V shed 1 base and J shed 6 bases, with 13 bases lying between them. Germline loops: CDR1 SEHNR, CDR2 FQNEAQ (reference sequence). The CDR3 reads CASSLGAGDFQPQHF. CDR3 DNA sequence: TGTGCCAGCAGCTTAGGGGCAGGGGATTTTCAGCCCCAGCATTTT.

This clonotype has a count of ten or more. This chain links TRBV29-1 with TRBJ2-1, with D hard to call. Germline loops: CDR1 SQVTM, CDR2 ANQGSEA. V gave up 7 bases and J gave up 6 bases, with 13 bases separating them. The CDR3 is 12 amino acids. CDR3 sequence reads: CSAGLRFNEQFF. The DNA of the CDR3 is TGCAGCGCCGGTCTCCGCTTCAATGAGCAGTTCTTC.

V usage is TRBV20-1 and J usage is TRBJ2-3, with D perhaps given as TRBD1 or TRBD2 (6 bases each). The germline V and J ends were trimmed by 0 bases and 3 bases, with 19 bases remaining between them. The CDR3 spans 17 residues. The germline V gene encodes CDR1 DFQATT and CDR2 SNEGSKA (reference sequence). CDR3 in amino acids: CSARDSSSRGRTDTQYF. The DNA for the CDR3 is TGCAGTGCTAGAGACTCATCCTCGAGGGGGAGGACAGATACGCAGTATTTT.

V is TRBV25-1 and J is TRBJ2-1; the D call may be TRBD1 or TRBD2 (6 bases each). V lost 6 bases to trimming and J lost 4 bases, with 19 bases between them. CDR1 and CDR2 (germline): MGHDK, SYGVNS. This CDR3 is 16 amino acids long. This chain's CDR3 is CASSPRGEPRYNEQFF. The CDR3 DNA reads TGTGCCAGCAGCCCTAGGGGGGAGCCTCGGTACAATGAGCAGTTCTTC. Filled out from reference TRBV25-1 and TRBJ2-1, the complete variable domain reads EADIYQTPRYLVIGTGKKITLECSQTMGHDKMYWYQQDPGMELHLIHYSYGVNSTEKGDLSSESTVSRIRTEHFPLTLESARPSHTSQYLCASSPRGEPRYNEQFFGPGTRLTVL.

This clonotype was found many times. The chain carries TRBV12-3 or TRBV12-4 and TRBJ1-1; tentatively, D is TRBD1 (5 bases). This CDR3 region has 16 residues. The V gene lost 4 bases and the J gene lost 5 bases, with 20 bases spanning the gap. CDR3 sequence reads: CASSSTLQGSGTEAFF. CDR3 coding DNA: TGTGCCAGCAGTTCCACCCTTCAGGGATCGGGGACTGAAGCTTTCTTT.

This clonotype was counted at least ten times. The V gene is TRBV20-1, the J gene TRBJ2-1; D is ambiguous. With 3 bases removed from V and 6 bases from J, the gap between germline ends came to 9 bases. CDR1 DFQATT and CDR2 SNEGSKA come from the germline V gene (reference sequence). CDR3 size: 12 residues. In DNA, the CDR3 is TGCAGTGCTAGTTCCGGAAGCAATGAGCAGTTCTTC. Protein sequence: CSASSGSNEQFF.

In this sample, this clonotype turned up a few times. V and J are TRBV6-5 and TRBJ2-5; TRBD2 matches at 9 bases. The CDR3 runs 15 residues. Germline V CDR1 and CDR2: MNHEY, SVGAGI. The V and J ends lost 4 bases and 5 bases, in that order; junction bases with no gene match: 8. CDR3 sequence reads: CASSSSAGGWETQYF. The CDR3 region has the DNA TGTGCCAGCAGTTCCTCAGCGGGAGGTTGGGAGACCCAGTACTTC.

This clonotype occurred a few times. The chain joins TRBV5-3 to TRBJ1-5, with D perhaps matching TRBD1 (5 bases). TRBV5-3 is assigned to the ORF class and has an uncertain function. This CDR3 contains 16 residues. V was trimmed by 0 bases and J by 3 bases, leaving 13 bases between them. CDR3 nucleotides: TGTGCCAGAAGCTTGGACGGGGGGAGAATCAATCAGCCCCAGCATTTT. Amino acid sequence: CARSLDGGRINQPQHF.

The CDR3 spells CASSKKGENTEAFF. CDR3 nucleotide sequence: TGTGCCAGCAGTAAAAAGGGGGAGAACACTGAAGCTTTCTTT. The rearrangement links TRBV6-1 to TRBJ1-1; maybe TRBD1 (6 bases). Per the germline V gene, CDR1 is MNHNS and CDR2 is SASEGT. The germline V and J ends were trimmed by 5 bases and 1 base, with 11 bases remaining between them. The CDR3 is made up of 14 amino acids.

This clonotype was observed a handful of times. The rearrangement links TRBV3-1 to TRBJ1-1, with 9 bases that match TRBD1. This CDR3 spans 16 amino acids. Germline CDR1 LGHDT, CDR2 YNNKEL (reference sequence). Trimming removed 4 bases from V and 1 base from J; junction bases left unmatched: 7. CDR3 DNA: TGTGCCAGCAGCCCCGTCCCGGGACAGGGGAACACTGAAGCTTTCTTT. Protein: CASSPVPGQGNTEAFF.

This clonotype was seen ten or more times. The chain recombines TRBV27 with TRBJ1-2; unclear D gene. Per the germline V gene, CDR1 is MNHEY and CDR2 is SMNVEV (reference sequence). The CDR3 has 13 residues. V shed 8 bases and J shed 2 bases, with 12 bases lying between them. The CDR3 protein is CASLGVGNYGYTF. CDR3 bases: TGTGCCAGCCTCGGTGTCGGAAACTATGGCTACACCTTC.

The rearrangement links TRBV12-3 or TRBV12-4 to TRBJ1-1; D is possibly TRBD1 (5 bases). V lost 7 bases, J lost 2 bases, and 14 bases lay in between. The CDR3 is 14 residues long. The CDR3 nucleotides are TGTGCCAGCATCACTTCGGGGGTCAACACTGAAGCTTTCTTT. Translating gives CASITSGVNTEAFF.

The CDR3 loop reads CATSRVQLNTEAFF. In DNA, the CDR3 is TGTGCCACCAGCAGAGTTCAGCTGAACACTGAAGCTTTCTTT. The chain links TRBV15 to TRBJ1-1; no reliable D call. Deletions cut 1 base from V and 0 bases from J, with 6 bases between. From germline, CDR1 is LNHNV and CDR2 YYDKDF (reference sequence). The CDR3 spans 14 residues. The variable domain in full, with the rest retrieved from reference TRBV15 and TRBJ1-1, is DAMVIQNPRYQVTQFGKPVTLSCSQTLNHNVMYWYQQKSSQAPKLLFHYYDKDFNNEADTPDNFQSRRPNTSFCFLDIRSPGLGDTAMYLCATSRVQLNTEAFFGQGTRLTVV.

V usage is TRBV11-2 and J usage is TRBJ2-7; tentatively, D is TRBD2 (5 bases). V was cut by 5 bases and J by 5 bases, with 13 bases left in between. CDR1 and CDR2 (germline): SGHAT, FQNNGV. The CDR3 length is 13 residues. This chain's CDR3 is CASSPAVRNEQYF. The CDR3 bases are TGTGCCAGCAGCCCAGCGGTTAGGAACGAGCAGTACTTC.

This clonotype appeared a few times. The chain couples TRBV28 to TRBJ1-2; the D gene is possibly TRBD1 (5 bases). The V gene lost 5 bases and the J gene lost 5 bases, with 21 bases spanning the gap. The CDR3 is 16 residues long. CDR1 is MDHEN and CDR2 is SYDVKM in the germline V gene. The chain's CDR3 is CASSPGTSARLYGYTF. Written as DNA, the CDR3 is TGTGCCAGCAGTCCCGGGACGTCGGCGAGGCTGTATGGCTACACCTTC.

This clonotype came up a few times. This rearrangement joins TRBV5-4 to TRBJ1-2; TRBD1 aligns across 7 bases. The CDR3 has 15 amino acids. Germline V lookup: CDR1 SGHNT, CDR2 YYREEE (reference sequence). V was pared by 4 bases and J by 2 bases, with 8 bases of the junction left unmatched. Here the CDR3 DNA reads TGTGCCAGCAGCGCGGACAGGTTTCCAAACTATGGCTACACCTTC. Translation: CASSADRFPNYGYTF.

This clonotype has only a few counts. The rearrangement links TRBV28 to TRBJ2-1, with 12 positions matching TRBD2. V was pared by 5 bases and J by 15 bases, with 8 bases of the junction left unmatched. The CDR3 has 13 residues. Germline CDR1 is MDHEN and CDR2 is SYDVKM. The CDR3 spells CASSPGLAGHWFF. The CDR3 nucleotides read TGTGCCAGCAGTCCGGGACTAGCGGGCCATTGGTTCTTC.

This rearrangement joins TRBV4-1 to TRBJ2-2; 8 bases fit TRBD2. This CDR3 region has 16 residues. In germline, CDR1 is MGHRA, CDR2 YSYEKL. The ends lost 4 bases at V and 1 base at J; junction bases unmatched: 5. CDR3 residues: CASSPDTSGNTGELFF. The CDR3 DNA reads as TGCGCCAGCAGCCCCGATACTAGCGGGAACACCGGGGAGCTGTTTTTT.

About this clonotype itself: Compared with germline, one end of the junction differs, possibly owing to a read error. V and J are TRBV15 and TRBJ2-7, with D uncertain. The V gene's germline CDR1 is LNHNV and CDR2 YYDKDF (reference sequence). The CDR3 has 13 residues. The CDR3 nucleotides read TGTGCCACCAGCAGAGACAGCTCCTACGAGAAGTACTTC. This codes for CATSRDSSYEKYF.

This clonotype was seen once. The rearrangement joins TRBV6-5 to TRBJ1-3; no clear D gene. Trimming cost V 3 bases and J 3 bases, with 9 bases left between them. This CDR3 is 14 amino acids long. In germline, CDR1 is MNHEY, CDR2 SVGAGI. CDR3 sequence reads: CASSYASRGNTIYF. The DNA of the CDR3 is TGTGCCAGCAGTTATGCCAGCCGTGGAAACACCATATATTTT.

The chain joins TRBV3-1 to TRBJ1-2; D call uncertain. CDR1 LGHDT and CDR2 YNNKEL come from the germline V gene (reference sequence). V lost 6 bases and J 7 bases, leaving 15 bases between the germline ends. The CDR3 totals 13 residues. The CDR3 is CASRRTSGFGYTF. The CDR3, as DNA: TGTGCCAGCAGAAGGACCTCGGGCTTTGGCTACACCTTC.